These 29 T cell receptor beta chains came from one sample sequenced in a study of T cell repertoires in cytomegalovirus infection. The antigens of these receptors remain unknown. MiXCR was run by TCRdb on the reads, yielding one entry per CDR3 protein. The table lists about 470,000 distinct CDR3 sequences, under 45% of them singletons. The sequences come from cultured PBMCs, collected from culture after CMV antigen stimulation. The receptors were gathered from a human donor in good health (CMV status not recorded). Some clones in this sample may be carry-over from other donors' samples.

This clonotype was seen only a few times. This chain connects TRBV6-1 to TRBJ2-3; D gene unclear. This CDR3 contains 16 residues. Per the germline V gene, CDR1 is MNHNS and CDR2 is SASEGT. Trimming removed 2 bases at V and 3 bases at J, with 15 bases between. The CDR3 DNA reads TGTGCCAGCAGTGAATACATCGTGGGCCGAACAGATACGCAGTATTTT. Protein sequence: CASSEYIVGRTDTQYF.

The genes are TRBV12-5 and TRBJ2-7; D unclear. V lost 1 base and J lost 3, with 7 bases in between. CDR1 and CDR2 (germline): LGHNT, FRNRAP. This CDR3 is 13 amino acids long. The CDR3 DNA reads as TGTGCTAGTGGTTTGGGCGGTATCTACGAGCAGTACTTC. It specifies CASGLGGIYEQYF.

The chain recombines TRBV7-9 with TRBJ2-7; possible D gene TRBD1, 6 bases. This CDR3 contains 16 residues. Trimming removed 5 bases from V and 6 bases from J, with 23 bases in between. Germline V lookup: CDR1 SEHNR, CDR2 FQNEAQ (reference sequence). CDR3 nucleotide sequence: TGTGCCAGCAGCCAAAGTGGCCCGGCAGGGGTGAGCGAGCAGTACTTC. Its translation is CASSQSGPAGVSEQYF.

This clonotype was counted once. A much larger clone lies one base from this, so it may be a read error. Here the CDR3 reads CASSFDQPQHF. For the CDR3, the DNA is TGTGCCAGCAGTTTCGATCAGCCCCAGCATTTT. The V gene is TRBV28, the J gene TRBJ1-5; unclear D gene. CDR1 and CDR2 (germline): MDHEN, SYDVKM. Trimming removed 3 bases from V and 5 bases from J, with 2 bases in between. The CDR3 spans 11 residues.

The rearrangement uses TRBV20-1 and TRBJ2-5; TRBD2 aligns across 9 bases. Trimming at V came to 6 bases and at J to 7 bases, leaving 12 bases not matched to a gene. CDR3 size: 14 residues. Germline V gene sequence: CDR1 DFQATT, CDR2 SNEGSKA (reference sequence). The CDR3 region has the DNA TGCAGTGCCCCGGGACTAGCTTCTTTTGGGACCCAGTACTTC. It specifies CSAPGLASFGTQYF.

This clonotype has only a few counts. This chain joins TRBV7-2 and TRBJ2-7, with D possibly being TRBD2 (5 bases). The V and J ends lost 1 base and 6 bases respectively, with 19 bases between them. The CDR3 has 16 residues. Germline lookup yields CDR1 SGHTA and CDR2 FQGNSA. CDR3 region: CASSLVYTGSRLEQYF. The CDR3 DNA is TGTGCCAGCAGCTTAGTCTATACGGGATCACGTCTCGAGCAGTACTTC.

The CDR3, as DNA: TGTGCCAGCTCACCACGGACAGTTAAGGATGAGCAGTTCTTC. This gives the protein CASSPRTVKDEQFF. This chain uses TRBV18 with TRBJ2-1; D may be TRBD1 (6 bases). V dropped 1 base and J dropped 8 bases, with 12 bases sitting between them. Per germline, CDR1 KGHSH and CDR2 LQKENI. The CDR3 length is 14 residues.

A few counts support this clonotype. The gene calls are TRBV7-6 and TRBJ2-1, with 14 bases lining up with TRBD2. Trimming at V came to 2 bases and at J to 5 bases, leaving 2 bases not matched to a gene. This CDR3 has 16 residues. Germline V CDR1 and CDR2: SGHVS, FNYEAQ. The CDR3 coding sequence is TGTGCCAGCAGCTTATTGGGACTAGCGGGGGACAATGAGCAGTTCTTC. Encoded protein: CASSLLGLAGDNEQFF.

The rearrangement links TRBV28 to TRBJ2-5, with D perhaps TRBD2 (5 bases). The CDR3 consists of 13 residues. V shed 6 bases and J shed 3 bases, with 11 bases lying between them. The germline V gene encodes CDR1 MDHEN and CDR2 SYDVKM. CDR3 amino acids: CASREGREETQYF. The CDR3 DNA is TGTGCCAGCAGAGAGGGCCGGGAAGAGACCCAGTACTTC.

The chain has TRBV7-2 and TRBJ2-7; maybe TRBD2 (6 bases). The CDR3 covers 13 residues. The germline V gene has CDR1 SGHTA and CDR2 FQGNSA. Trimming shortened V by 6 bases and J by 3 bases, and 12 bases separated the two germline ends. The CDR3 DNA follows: TGTGCCAGCAGACCCGGGACTCACTACGAGCAGTACTTC. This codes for CASRPGTHYEQYF. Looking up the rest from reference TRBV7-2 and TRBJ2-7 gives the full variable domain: GAGVSQSPSNKVTEKGKDVELRCDPISGHTALYWYRQSLGQGLEFLIYFQGNSAPDKSGLPSDRFSAERTGGSVSTLTIQRTQQEDSAVYLCASRPGTHYEQYFGPGTRLTVT.

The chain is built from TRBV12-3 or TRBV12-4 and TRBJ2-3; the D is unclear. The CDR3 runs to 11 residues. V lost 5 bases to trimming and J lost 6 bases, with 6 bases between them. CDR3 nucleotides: TGTGCCAGCAGTCCGTATGATACGCAGTATTTT. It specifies CASSPYDTQYF.

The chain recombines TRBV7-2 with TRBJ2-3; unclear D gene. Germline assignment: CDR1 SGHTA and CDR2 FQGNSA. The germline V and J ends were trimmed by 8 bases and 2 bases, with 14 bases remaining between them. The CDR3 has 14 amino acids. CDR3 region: CASSYQLVTDTQYF. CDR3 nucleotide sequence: TGTGCCAGCTCCTATCAGCTCGTCACAGATACGCAGTATTTT.

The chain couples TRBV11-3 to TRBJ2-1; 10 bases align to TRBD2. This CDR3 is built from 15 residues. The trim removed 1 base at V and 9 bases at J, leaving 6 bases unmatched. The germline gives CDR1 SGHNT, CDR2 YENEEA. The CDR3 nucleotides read TGTGCCAGCAGCTTAGTCGCTAGCGGGAGTGGTGAGCAGTTCTTC. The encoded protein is CASSLVASGSGEQFF.

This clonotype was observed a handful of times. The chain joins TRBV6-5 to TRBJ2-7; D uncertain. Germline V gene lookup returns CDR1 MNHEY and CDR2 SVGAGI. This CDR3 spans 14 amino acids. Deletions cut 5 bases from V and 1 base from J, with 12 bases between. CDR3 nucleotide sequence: TGTGCCAGCAGTCCCGTGCCCGATTCCTACGAGCAGTACTTC. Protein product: CASSPVPDSYEQYF.

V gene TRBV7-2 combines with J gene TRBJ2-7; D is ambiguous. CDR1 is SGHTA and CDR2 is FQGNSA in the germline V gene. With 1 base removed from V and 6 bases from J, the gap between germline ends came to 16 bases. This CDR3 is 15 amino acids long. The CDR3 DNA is TGTGCCAGCAGCTTAGAACCACGGGTCGAGAGCGAGCAGTACTTC. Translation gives CASSLEPRVESEQYF.

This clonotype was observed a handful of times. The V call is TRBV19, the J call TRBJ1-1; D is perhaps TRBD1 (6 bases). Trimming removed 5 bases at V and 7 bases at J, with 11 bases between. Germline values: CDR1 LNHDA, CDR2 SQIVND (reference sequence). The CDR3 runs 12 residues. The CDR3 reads CASSQQGFEAFF. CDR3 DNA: TGTGCCAGTAGTCAACAGGGCTTTGAAGCTTTCTTT. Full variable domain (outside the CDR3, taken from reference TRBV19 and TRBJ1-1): DGGITQSPKYLFRKEGQNVTLSCEQNLNHDAMYWYRQDPGQGLRLIYYSQIVNDFQKGDIAEGYSVSREKKESFPLTVTSAQKNPTAFYLCASSQQGFEAFFGQGTRLTVV.

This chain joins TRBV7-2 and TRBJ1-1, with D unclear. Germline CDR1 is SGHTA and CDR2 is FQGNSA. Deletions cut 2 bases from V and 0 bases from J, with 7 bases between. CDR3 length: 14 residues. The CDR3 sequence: CASSLKVLNTEAFF. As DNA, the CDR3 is TGTGCCAGCAGCTTAAAGGTCCTGAACACTGAAGCTTTCTTT. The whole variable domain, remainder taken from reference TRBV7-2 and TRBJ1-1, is GAGVSQSPSNKVTEKGKDVELRCDPISGHTALYWYRQSLGQGLEFLIYFQGNSAPDKSGLPSDRFSAERTGGSVSTLTIQRTQQEDSAVYLCASSLKVLNTEAFFGQGTRLTVV.

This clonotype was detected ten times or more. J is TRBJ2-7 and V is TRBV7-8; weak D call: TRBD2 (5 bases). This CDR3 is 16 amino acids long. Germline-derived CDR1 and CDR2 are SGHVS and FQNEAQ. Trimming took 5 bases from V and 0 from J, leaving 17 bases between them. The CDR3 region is CASSARRASSSYEQYF. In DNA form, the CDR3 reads TGTGCCAGCAGCGCCCGTCGGGCTAGCAGCTCCTACGAGCAGTACTTC. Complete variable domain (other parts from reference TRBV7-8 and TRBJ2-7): GAGVSQSPRYKVAKRGQDVALRCDPISGHVSLFWYQQALGQGPEFLTYFQNEAQLDKSGLPSDRFFAERPEGSVSTLKIQRTQQEDSAVYLCASSARRASSSYEQYFGPGTRLTVT.

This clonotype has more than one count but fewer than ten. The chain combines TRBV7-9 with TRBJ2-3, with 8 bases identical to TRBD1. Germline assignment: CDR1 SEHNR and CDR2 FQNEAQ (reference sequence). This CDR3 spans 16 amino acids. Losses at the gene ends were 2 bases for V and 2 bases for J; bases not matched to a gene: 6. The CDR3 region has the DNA TGTGCCAGCAGCTTATGGACAGGGAGGAACACAGATACGCAGTATTTT. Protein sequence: CASSLWTGRNTDTQYF. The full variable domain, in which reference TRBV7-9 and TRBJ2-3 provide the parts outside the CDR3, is DTGVSQNPRHKITKRGQNVTFRCDPISEHNRLYWYRQTLGQGPEFLTYFQNEAQLEKSRLLSDRFSAERPKGSFSTLEIQRTEQGDSAMYLCASSLWTGRNTDTQYFGPGTRLTVL.

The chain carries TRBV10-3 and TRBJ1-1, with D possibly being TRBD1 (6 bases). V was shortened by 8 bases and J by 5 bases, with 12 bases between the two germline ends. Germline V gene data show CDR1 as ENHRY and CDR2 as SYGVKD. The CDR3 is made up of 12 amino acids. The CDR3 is CAIGQGLTEAFF. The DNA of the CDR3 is TGTGCCATCGGGCAGGGGCTAACTGAAGCTTTCTTT.

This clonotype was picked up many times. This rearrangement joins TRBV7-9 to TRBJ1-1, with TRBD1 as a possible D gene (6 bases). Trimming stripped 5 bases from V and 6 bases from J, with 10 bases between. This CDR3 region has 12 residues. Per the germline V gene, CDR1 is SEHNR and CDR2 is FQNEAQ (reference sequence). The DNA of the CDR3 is TGTGCCAGCAGCCTAGGGGGATCTGAAGCTTTCTTT. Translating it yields CASSLGGSEAFF.

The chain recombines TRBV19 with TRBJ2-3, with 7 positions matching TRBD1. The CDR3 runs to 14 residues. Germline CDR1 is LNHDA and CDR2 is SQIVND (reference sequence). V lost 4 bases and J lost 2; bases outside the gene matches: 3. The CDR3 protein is CASSTGTDTDTQYF. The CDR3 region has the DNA TGTGCCAGTAGTACAGGGACAGACACAGATACGCAGTATTTT. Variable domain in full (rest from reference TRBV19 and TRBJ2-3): DGGITQSPKYLFRKEGQNVTLSCEQNLNHDAMYWYRQDPGQGLRLIYYSQIVNDFQKGDIAEGYSVSREKKESFPLTVTSAQKNPTAFYLCASSTGTDTDTQYFGPGTRLTVL.

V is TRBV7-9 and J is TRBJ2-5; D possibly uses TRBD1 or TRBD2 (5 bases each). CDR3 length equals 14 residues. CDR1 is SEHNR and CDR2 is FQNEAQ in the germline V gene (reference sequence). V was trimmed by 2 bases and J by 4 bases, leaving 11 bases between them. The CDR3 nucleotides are TGTGCCAGCAGCTTAAGAGGGGCGGGAGAGACCCAGTACTTC. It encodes CASSLRGAGETQYF.

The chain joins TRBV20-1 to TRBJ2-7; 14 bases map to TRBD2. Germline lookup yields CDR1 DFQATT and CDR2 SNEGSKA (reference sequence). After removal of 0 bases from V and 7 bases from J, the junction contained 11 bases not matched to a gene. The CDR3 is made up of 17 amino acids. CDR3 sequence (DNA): TGCAGTGCTAGAGATCAGTGGACTAGCGGGAGGATAGGGGAGCAGTACTTC. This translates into CSARDQWTSGRIGEQYF.

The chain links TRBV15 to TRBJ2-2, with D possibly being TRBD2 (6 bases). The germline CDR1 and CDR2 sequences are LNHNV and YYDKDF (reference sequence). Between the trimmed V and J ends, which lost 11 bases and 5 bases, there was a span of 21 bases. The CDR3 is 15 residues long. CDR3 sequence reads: CAVAAGGIRTGELFF. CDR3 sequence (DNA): TGTGCCGTGGCAGCCGGAGGGATTAGAACCGGGGAGCTGTTTTTT.

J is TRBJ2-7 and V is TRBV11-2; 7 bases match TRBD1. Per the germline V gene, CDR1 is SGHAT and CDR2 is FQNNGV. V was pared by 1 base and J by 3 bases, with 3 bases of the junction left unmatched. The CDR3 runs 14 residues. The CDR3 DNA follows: TGTGCCAGCAGCTTAGTAGACAGGGTCTACGAGCAGTACTTC. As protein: CASSLVDRVYEQYF.

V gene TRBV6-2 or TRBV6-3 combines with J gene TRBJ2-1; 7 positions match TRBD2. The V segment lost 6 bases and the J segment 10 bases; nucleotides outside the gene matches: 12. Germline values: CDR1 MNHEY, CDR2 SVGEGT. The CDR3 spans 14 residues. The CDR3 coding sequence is TGTGCCAGCAGCCTTTCCCTGCGGGGAGGGGAGCAGTTCTTC. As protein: CASSLSLRGGEQFF.

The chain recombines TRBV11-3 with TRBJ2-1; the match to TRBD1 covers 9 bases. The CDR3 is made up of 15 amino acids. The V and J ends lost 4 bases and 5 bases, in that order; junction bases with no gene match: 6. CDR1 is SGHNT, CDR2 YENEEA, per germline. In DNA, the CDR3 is TGTGCCAGCAGCTCCCCGGGACAGGGAAACAATGAGCAGTTCTTC. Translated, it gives CASSSPGQGNNEQFF.

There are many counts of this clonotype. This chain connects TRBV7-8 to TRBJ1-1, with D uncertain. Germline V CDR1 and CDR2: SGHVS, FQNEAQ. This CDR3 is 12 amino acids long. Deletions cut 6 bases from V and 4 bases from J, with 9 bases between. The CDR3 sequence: CASSQETTEAFF. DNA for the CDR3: TGTGCCAGCAGTCAAGAGACCACTGAAGCTTTCTTT.